This TCR beta chain was documented in a study of cytomegalovirus exposure and HLA in healthy donors. Trimming removed 4 bases at V and 8 bases at J, with 12 bases between. This CDR3 comprises 13 residues. The germline gives CDR1 SGHTA, CDR2 FQGNSA. This PCR relied on a set of 60 Vbeta primers and 13 Jbeta primers. Libraries were prepared by immunoSEQ multiplex PCR; TCRdb keeps only in-frame clonotypes and omits some of them. The table shows about 85,000 clones, with 80% occurring only once. The V gene is TRBV7-2, the J gene TRBJ2-1; a possible D gene is TRBD2 (6 bases). The TCR originated in a man between 50 and 59 years old in good health and CMV-seropositive. Sequencing was performed on PBMCs. CDR3 sequence reads: CASSSGGSHEQFF. For the CDR3, the DNA is TGTGCCAGCAGCTCTGGGGGGAGCCATGAGCAGTTCTTC.